A single sample gave rise to the 17 T cell receptor beta chains below, sequenced in a study of blood T cells in healthy people across ages. Through a sample-barcoded 5' primer and a J-beta primer mix, a second PCR was run for roughly 7 to 12 cycles. Using its own MiXCR run on the 5' RACE reads, TCRdb lists one record per CDR3 protein. The profile covers about 1.1 million distinct CDR3 sequences, with approximately 38% appearing a single time and approximately 14% taken by the ten largest. Sequenced material: blood. These receptors were obtained from a man between 18 and 35 years old in good health.

The chain uses TRBV29-1 and TRBJ1-1, with D unresolved. The CDR3 spans 13 residues. Germline V lookup: CDR1 SQVTM, CDR2 ANQGSEA. The ends were cut back, 4 bases at V and 4 bases at J, with 13 bases in the middle. The CDR3: CSVAPLSFTEAFF. The CDR3 DNA is TGCAGCGTTGCCCCTCTGTCGTTCACTGAAGCTTTCTTT.

Concerning this clonotype: One junction end disagrees with the germline gene, perhaps due to a read error. The chain employs TRBV5-1 and TRBJ1-1; no reliable D call. This CDR3 is 13 amino acids long. Per germline, CDR1 SGHRS and CDR2 YFSETQ. The DNA for the CDR3 is TGCGCCAGCAGCTTTGACATGAACACTAAAGCTTTCTTT. It encodes CASSFDMNTKAFF.

The rearrangement links TRBV4-3 to TRBJ2-6; D remains unclear. V was shortened by 3 bases and J by 0 bases, with 9 bases between the two germline ends. Germline values: CDR1 LGHNA, CDR2 YSLEER. The CDR3 spans 16 residues. CDR3: CASSQDRDSGANVLTF. The CDR3 DNA is TGCGCCAGCAGCCAGGATCGTGACTCTGGGGCCAACGTCCTGACTTTC.

This clonotype was recorded a few times. V is TRBV12-5 and J is TRBJ1-2; perhaps TRBD1 as D (6 bases). The CDR3 contains 15 residues. V was cut by 2 bases and J by 6 bases, with 16 bases left in between. Germline CDR1 and CDR2: LGHNT and FRNRAP. In DNA, the CDR3 is TGTGCTAGTGGTTTGCCGGATCAGGGGAAGAATGGCTACACCTTC. Translation: CASGLPDQGKNGYTF.

V is TRBV7-2 and J is TRBJ2-3, with 11 positions matching TRBD2. The CDR3 extends over 15 amino acids. The junction had 3 bases not matched to a gene; V was cut back by 6 bases and J by 1 base. CDR1 and CDR2 (germline): SGHTA, FQGNSA. This CDR3 reads CASRLAGGRTDTQYF. The CDR3 DNA follows: TGTGCCAGCAGGCTAGCGGGGGGCCGCACAGATACGCAGTATTTT.

The chain carries TRBV21-1 and TRBJ2-2; the D segment call TRBD1 is taken from the table without a DNA check. TRBV21-1 is a pseudogene. CDR3 length: 16 amino acids. Written as DNA, the CDR3 is TGTGCCAGCAGCAAAGGGCAACAGGGGAACACCGGGGAGCTGTTTTTT. As protein: CASSKGQQGNTGELFF.

This clonotype was recorded a few times. A much bigger clone sits one base away, suggesting this may be a read error. The chain joins TRBV10-3 to TRBJ2-5, with 7 positions matching TRBD1. Germline V gene lookup returns CDR1 ENHRY and CDR2 SYGVKD. CDR3 length: 13 amino acids. CDR3 sequence reads: CAISGTEEETKYF. The CDR3, as DNA: TGTGCCATCAGCGGGACAGAAGAAGAGACCAAGTACTTC.

The genes are TRBV6-8 and TRBJ1-5; maybe TRBD1 (5 bases). The V and J ends lost 7 bases and 1 base respectively, with 38 bases between them. Per the germline V gene, CDR1 is MNHGY and CDR2 is SAAAGT. The CDR3 totals 23 residues. The CDR3 DNA reads as TGTGCCAGCATAATTCGGCGTCCCGGGACGCCTACGAGCTTGGGGATGAGCAATCAGCCCCAGCATTTT. Protein product: CASIIRRPGTPTSLGMSNQPQHF.

The V gene is TRBV2, the J gene TRBJ1-1; D gene uncertain. Germline CDR1 is SNHLY and CDR2 is FYNNEI. CDR3 size: 13 residues. V was trimmed by 2 bases and J by 4 bases, leaving 8 bases between them. CDR3 sequence (DNA): TGTGCCAGCAGTGAAACCCGGCGCACTGAAGCTTTCTTT. Translated, it gives CASSETRRTEAFF.

This clonotype was seen only a few times. The V gene is TRBV7-9, the J gene TRBJ1-1; D perhaps matches TRBD1 (5 bases). V was trimmed by 3 bases and J by 4 bases, leaving 12 bases between them. CDR3 size: 14 residues. Germline loops: CDR1 SEHNR, CDR2 FQNEAQ (reference sequence). The CDR3 sequence is CASSLGQGLTEAFF. CDR3 sequence (DNA): TGTGCCAGCAGCTTGGGGCAGGGCCTCACTGAAGCTTTCTTT.

V gene TRBV12-3 or TRBV12-4 combines with J gene TRBJ1-5; D uncertain. Trimming took 7 bases from V and 4 from J, leaving 17 bases between them. The CDR3 has 15 amino acids. DNA for the CDR3: TGTGCCAGCACCCAGCAGGTTGGTGGTAATCAGCCCCAGCATTTT. Its translation: CASTQQVGGNQPQHF.

The V and J genes are TRBV2 and TRBJ2-3; D may be TRBD2 (5 bases). V lost 10 bases, J lost 7 bases, and 12 bases lay in between. In germline, CDR1 is SNHLY, CDR2 FYNNEI. The CDR3 is made up of 11 amino acids. CDR3 loop: CATDRGYTQYF. As DNA, the CDR3 is TGTGCCACCGACCGAGGGTATACGCAGTATTTT. The full variable domain, with the rest looked up from reference TRBV2 and TRBJ2-3, is EPEVTQTPSHQVTQMGQEVILRCVPISNHLYFYWYRQILGQKVEFLVSFYNNEISEKSEIFDDQFSVERPDGSNFTLKIRSTKLEDSAMYFCATDRGYTQYFGPGTRLTVL.

V usage is TRBV12-3 or TRBV12-4 and J usage is TRBJ1-5, with TRBD1 matching 7 bases. V lost 9 bases to trimming and J lost 5 bases; unmatched junction nucleotides: 10. The CDR3 spans 14 residues. The CDR3 DNA reads as TGTGCCAGTGCAACAGGGGAGGGTCATCAGCCCCAGCATTTT. Its translation: CASATGEGHQPQHF.

This clonotype appeared a few times. V usage is TRBV7-3 and J usage is TRBJ1-1, with D perhaps matching TRBD1 (5 bases). The CDR3 sequence is 13 residues long. Deletions cut 5 bases from V and 5 bases from J, with 12 bases between. Germline V gene sequence: CDR1 SGHTA, CDR2 FQGTGA. CDR3 in amino acids: CASSQGSWTEAFF. DNA of the CDR3: TGTGCCAGCAGCCAGGGTTCGTGGACTGAAGCTTTCTTT.

This chain connects TRBV6-2 or TRBV6-3 to TRBJ2-7, with D unresolved. Germline CDR1 is MNHEY and CDR2 is SVGEGT. CDR3 length equals 15 residues. V was cut by 4 bases and J by 0 bases, with 13 bases left in between. CDR3 nucleotide sequence: TGTGCCAGCAGTTCGGACGGAGAAAGCTCCTACGAGCAGTACTTC. Residues: CASSSDGESSYEQYF.

The CDR3 sequence: CASGRTGENYGYTF. The CDR3 coding sequence is TGTGCCAGCGGCAGGACAGGGGAAAACTATGGCTACACCTTC. This chain joins TRBV12-3 or TRBV12-4 and TRBJ1-2; 9 bases match TRBD1. Trimming took 8 bases from V and 2 from J; bases not matched to a gene: 6. The CDR3 runs 14 residues.

V usage is TRBV2 and J usage is TRBJ2-1; TRBD1 is a possible D gene (6 bases). Per the germline V gene, CDR1 is SNHLY and CDR2 is FYNNEI. The length of the CDR3 is 15 residues. V was cut by 8 bases and J by 3 bases, with 17 bases left in between. The CDR3 reads CASLPRDIDYNEQFF. The CDR3 DNA is TGTGCCAGCCTTCCACGGGACATTGACTACAATGAGCAGTTCTTC. Supplemented by reference TRBV2 and TRBJ2-1, the full variable domain reads EPEVTQTPSHQVTQMGQEVILRCVPISNHLYFYWYRQILGQKVEFLVSFYNNEISEKSEIFDDQFSVERPDGSNFTLKIRSTKLEDSAMYFCASLPRDIDYNEQFFGPGTRLTVL.